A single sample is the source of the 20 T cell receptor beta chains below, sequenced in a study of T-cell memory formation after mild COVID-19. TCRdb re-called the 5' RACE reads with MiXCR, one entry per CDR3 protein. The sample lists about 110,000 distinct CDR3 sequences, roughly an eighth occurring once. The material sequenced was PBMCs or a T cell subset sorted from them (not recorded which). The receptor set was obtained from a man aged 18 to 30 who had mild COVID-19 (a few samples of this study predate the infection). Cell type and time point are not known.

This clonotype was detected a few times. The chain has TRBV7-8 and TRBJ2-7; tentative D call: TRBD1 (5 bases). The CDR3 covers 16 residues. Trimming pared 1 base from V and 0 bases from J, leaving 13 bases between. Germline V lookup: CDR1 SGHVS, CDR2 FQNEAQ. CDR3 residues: CASSLGGRAPSYEQYF. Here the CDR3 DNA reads TGTGCCAGCAGCTTAGGGGGCCGGGCCCCCTCCTACGAGCAGTACTTC.

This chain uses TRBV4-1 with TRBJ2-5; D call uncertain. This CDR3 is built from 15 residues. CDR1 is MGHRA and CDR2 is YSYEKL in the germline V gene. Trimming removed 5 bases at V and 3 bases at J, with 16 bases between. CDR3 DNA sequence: TGCGCCAGCAGCGAATACCCCGGGCCCAAAGAGACCCAGTACTTC. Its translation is CASSEYPGPKETQYF.

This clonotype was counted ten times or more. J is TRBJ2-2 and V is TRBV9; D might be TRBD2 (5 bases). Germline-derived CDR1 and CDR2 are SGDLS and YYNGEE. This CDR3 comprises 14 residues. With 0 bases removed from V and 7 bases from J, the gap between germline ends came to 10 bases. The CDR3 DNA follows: TGTGCCAGCAGCGTAGCTTACCGGGGCGGGGAGCTGTTTTTT. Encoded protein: CASSVAYRGGELFF. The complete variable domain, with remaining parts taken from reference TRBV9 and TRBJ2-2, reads DSGVTQTPKHLITATGQRVTLRCSPRSGDLSVYWYQQSLDQGLQFLIQYYNGEERAKGNILERFSAQQFPDLHSELNLSSLELGDSALYFCASSVAYRGGELFFGEGSRLTVL.

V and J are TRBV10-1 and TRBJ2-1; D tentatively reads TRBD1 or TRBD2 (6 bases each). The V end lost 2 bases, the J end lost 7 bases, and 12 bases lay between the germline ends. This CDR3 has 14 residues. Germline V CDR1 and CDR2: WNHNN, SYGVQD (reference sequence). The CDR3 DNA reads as TGCGCCAGCAGTGAGGGACCGGGGGCGAATGAGCAGTTCTTC. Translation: CASSEGPGANEQFF.

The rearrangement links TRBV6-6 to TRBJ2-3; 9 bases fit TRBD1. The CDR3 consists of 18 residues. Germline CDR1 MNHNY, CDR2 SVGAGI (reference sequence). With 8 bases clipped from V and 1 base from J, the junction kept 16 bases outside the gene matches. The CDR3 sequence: CASPSGPPGQGRTDTQYF. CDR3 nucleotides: TGTGCCAGCCCCTCCGGACCTCCGGGACAGGGACGCACAGATACGCAGTATTTT.

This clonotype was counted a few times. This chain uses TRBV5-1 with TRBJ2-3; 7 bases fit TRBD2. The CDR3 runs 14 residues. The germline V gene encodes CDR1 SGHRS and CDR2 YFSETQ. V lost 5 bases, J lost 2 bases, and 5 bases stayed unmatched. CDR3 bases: TGCGCCAGCAGTAGGGAGGGAATCACAGATACGCAGTATTTT. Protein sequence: CASSREGITDTQYF.

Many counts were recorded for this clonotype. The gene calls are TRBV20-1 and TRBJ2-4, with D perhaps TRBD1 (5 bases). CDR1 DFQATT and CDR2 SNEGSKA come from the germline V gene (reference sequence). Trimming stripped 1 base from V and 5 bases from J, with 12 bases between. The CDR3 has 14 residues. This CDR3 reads CSARVWGRENIQYF. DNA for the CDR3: TGCAGTGCTAGAGTGTGGGGCAGAGAAAACATTCAGTACTTC.

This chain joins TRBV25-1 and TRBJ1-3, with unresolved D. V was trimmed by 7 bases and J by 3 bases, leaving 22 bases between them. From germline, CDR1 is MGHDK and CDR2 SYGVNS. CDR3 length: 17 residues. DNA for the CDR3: TGTGCCAGCACTTCAGACCCAGAACAGTACTTTGGAAACACCATATATTTT. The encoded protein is CASTSDPEQYFGNTIYF.

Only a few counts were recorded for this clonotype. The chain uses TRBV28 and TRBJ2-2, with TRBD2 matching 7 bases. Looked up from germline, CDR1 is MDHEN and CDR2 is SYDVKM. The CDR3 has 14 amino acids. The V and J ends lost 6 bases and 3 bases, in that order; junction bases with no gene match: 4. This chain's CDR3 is CASSLGLYTGELFF. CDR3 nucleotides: TGTGCCAGCAGCCTGGGACTATACACCGGGGAGCTGTTTTTT.

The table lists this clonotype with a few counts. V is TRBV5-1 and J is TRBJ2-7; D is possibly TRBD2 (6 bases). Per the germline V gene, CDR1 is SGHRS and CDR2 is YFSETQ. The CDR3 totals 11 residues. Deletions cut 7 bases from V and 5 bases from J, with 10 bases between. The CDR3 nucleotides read TGCGCCAGCCCCCCGGGGGACGAGCAGTACGTC. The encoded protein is CASPPGDEQYV.

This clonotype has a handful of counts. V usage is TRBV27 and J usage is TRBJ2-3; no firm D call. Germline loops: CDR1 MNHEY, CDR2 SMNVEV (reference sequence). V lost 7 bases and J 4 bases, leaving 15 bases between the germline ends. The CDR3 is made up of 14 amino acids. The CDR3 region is CASKYSGGSDTQYF. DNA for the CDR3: TGTGCCAGCAAATACTCGGGCGGATCAGATACGCAGTATTTT.

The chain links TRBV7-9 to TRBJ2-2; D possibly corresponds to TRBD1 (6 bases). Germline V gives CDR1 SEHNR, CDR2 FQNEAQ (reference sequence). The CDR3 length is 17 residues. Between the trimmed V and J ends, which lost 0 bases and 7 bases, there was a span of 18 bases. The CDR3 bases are TGTGCCAGCAGCTTAGCGGGCAAGACAGGTCGCGACGGGGAGCTGTTTTTT. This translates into CASSLAGKTGRDGELFF.

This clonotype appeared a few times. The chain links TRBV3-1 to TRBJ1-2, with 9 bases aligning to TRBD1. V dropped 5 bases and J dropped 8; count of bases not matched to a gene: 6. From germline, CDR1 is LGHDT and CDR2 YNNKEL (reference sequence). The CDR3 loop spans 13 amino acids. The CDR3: CASSSRTGAGYTF. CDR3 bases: TGTGCCAGCAGCTCAAGGACAGGGGCCGGCTACACCTTC. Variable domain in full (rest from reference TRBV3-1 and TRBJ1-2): DTAVSQTPKYLVTQMGNDKSIKCEQNLGHDTMYWYKQDSKKFLKIMFSYNNKELIINETVPNRFSPKSPDKAHLNLHINSLELGDSAVYFCASSSRTGAGYTFGSGTRLTVV.

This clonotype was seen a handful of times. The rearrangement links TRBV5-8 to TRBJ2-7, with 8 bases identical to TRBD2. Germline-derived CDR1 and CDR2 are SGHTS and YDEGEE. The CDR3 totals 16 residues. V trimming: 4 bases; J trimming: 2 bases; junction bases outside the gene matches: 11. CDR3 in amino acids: CASSPAPGGATYEQYV. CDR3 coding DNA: TGTGCCAGCAGCCCGGCGCCGGGGGGGGCCACCTACGAGCAGTACGTC.

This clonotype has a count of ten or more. CDR3 protein: CASSLGSGVNTGELFF. In DNA form, the CDR3 reads TGTGCCAGCAGCTTAGGCTCGGGGGTCAACACCGGGGAGCTGTTTTTT. The genes are TRBV7-8 and TRBJ2-2; weak D call: TRBD2 (6 bases). The V end lost 1 base, the J end lost 2 bases, and 11 bases lay between the germline ends. In germline, CDR1 is SGHVS, CDR2 FQNEAQ. This CDR3 is built from 16 residues.

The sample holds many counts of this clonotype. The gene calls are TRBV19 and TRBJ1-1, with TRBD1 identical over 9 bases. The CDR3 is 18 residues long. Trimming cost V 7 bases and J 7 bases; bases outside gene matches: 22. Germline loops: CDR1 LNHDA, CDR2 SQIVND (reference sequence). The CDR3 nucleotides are TGTGCCAGTATGGAGGACAGGGGCCGGCAGGGGAGGGAGGGTGAAGCTTTCTTT. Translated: CASMEDRGRQGREGEAFF.

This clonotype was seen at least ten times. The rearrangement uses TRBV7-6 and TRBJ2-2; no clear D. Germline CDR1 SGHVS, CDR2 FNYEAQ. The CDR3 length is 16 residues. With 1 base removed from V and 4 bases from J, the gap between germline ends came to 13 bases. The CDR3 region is CASSLELTPLTGELFF. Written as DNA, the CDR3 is TGTGCCAGCAGCTTAGAACTCACCCCCCTCACCGGGGAGCTGTTTTTT. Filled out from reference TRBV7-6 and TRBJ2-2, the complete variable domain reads GAGVSQSPRYKVTKRGQDVALRCDPISGHVSLYWYRQALGQGPEFLTYFNYEAQQDKSGLPNDRFSAERPEGSISTLTIQRTEQRDSAMYRCASSLELTPLTGELFFGEGSRLTVL.

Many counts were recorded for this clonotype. The CDR3 DNA is TGTGCCAGCAGTCCGGGTTACAATGAGCAGTTCTTC. Translated: CASSPGYNEQFF. V usage is TRBV5-6 and J usage is TRBJ2-1; D ambiguous. The CDR3 length is 12 residues. Germline CDR1 reads SGHDT; CDR2 reads YYEEEE. The ends were cut back, 5 bases at V and 4 bases at J, with 7 bases in the middle.

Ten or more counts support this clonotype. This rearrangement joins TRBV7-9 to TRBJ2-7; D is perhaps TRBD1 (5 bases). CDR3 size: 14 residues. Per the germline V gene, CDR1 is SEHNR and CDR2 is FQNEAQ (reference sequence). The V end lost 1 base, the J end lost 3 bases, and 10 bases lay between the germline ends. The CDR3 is CASSLGGRDYEQYV. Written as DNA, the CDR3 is TGTGCCAGCAGCTTAGGGGGCAGGGACTACGAGCAGTACGTC.

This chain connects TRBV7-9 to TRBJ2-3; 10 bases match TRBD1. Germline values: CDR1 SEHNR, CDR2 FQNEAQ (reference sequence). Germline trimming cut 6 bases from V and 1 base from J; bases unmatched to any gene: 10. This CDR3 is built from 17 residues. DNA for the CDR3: TGTGCCAGCAGATCTCCCGGGACAGGGGCACGCACAGATACGCAGTATTTT. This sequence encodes CASRSPGTGARTDTQYF.